A single sample gave rise to the 10 T cell receptor beta chains below, sequenced in a study of T cells after yellow fever vaccination (dated by TCRdb to between 2018 and 2021). The method was 5' RACE. The instrument given in TCRdb is Illumina NovaSeq 6000. Through fastp at Q25 and MiXCR, TCRdb rebuilt clones from the public reads, retaining in-frame beta chains. Each entry is one CDR3 protein sequence, shown with its most common DNA and genes. For this sample there are a few hundred thousand distinct CDR3 sequences; around an eighth appear just once. The leading ten clones occupy more than 3% of the sample. In the paper's terms, the treatment or condition label means: live attenuated yellow fever vaccine strain. Sequencing used CD4+ T cells sorted from PBMCs, obtained 15 days after the yellow fever booster vaccination. All receptors derive from a man aged 18-30 years who received the YFV17D yellow fever vaccine.

This clonotype came up a few times. The gene calls are TRBV18 and TRBJ2-2; D remains ambiguous. With 1 base removed from V and 5 bases from J, the gap between germline ends came to 8 bases. The CDR3 consists of 14 residues. CDR1 is KGHSH and CDR2 is LQKENI in the germline V gene. The CDR3 sequence: CASSPRLETGELFF. For the CDR3, the DNA is TGTGCCAGCTCACCACGATTAGAGACCGGGGAGCTGTTTTTT.

This clonotype was counted a few times. The V and J genes are TRBV11-2 and TRBJ2-4; TRBD1 aligns across 10 bases. Germline trimming cut 4 bases from V and 6 bases from J; bases unmatched to any gene: 9. Germline V CDR1 and CDR2: SGHAT, FQNNGV. This CDR3 region has 16 residues. CDR3 residues: CASSSSDRGHRNIQYF. In DNA, the CDR3 is TGTGCCAGCAGCTCATCCGACAGGGGGCATAGAAACATTCAGTACTTC.

This clonotype was recorded a few times. The rearrangement links TRBV2 to TRBJ1-1; the D gene is possibly TRBD1 (5 bases). V lost 4 bases to trimming and J lost 4 bases, with 13 bases between them. The CDR3 has 14 amino acids. Germline V CDR1 and CDR2: SNHLY, FYNNEI. CDR3 sequence (DNA): TGTGCCAGCAGTGTGCAGGGCTCGGCCACTGAAGCTTTCTTT. Translating gives CASSVQGSATEAFF.

This clonotype has just one count. The chain employs TRBV6-2 or TRBV6-3 and TRBJ2-3; no reliable D call. Trimming pared 4 bases from V and 3 bases from J, leaving 8 bases between. This CDR3 spans 13 amino acids. From germline, CDR1 is MNHEY and CDR2 SVGEGT. The CDR3 region has the DNA TGTGCCAGCAGTTTTGCGGAGACAGATACGCAGTATTTT. Its translation: CASSFAETDTQYF.

In this sample, this clonotype turned up a few times. The chain has TRBV5-1 and TRBJ1-2; D call uncertain. CDR1 SGHRS and CDR2 YFSETQ come from the germline V gene. Trimming took off 2 bases at V and 3 bases at J, with 8 bases between the two ends. The CDR3 has 13 residues. CDR3 nucleotide sequence: TGCGCCAGCAGCTTTGAGGTCGACTATGGCTACACCTTC. Protein sequence: CASSFEVDYGYTF.

Regarding this clonotype: A much larger clone is a single base away; this may be a read error. The chain links TRBV4-3 to TRBJ1-2, with TRBD1 matching 7 bases. The CDR3 runs 14 residues. The germline V gene has CDR1 LGHNA and CDR2 YSLEER. The V segment lost 0 bases and the J segment 14 bases; nucleotides outside the gene matches: 12. This CDR3 is CASSQDCGRGLWTF. The CDR3 DNA sequence: TGCGCCAGCAGCCAAGATTGCGGAAGGGGGCTGTGGACCTTC.

This clonotype was seen more than once but under ten times. The rearrangement joins TRBV6-6 to TRBJ1-5; no firm D call. Germline V gene lookup returns CDR1 MNHNY and CDR2 SVGAGI (reference sequence). Trimming removed 5 bases at V and 5 bases at J, with 16 bases between. The length of the CDR3 is 15 residues. The chain's CDR3 is CASSNGPRGYQPQHF. Here the CDR3 DNA reads TGTGCCAGCAGTAATGGTCCCCGAGGGTATCAGCCCCAGCATTTT.

The V and J genes are TRBV6-5 and TRBJ1-2; 9 nucleotides agree with TRBD1. Germline trimming cut 0 bases from V and 7 bases from J; bases unmatched to any gene: 6. The CDR3 consists of 15 residues. Germline V CDR1 and CDR2: MNHEY, SVGAGI. The CDR3: CASSYSSGTGFGYTF. CDR3 DNA: TGTGCCAGCAGTTACTCGAGCGGGACAGGGTTTGGCTACACCTTC.

J is TRBJ2-2 and V is TRBV20-1; tentatively, D is TRBD2 (5 bases). The CDR3 has 15 amino acids. V lost 1 base and J lost 2, with 11 bases in between. Germline CDR1 reads DFQATT; CDR2 reads SNEGSKA (reference sequence). CDR3 nucleotides: TGCAGTGCTAGAGTCCCGGGGAGAAACACCGGGGAGCTGTTTTTT. Its protein product is CSARVPGRNTGELFF.

This chain uses TRBV10-1 with TRBJ2-3; D is undetermined. Germline lookup yields CDR1 WNHNN and CDR2 SYGVQD (reference sequence). V was trimmed by 2 bases and J by 7 bases, leaving 7 bases between them. The CDR3 covers 12 residues. This chain's CDR3 is CASSESSNTQYF. The CDR3, as DNA: TGCGCCAGCAGTGAGAGTTCAAATACGCAGTATTTT.